Below are 7 T cell receptor beta chains sequenced from a single sample in a study of blood T cell repertoires in COVID-19. Sequencing used immunoSEQ multiplex PCR; TCRdb keeps in-frame clones, though not all of them. The sample has about 190,000 clones; 86% are singletons. Specimen: PBMCs or T cells enriched from blood (not recorded which). The receptor source for this set is a woman aged 40 to 50 in a cohort exposed to, infected with or recovered from COVID-19 (not recorded which).

The V gene is TRBV4-1, the J gene TRBJ2-7; maybe TRBD2 (6 bases). Germline V gene lookup returns CDR1 MGHRA and CDR2 YSYEKL. Trimming pared 1 base from V and 6 bases from J, leaving 16 bases between. This CDR3 has 15 amino acids. The CDR3 sequence is CASSQVGGGGVEQYF. As DNA, the CDR3 is TGCGCCAGCAGCCAAGTCGGGGGAGGCGGTGTCGAGCAGTACTTC.

The gene calls are TRBV7-9 and TRBJ2-1; 7 positions match TRBD1. The V gene end was trimmed by 5 bases and the J gene end by 7 bases; junction bases not matched to a gene: 8. Looked up from germline, CDR1 is SEHNR and CDR2 is FQNEAQ (reference sequence). The CDR3 is made up of 14 amino acids. CDR3 residues: CASSKTGTENEQFF. CDR3 DNA sequence: TGTGCCAGCAGCAAAACCGGGACAGAGAATGAGCAGTTCTTC.

The chain links TRBV6-5 to TRBJ2-2, with TRBD1 matching 9 bases. Trimming took 6 bases from V and 2 from J; bases not matched to a gene: 1. There are 14 residues in the CDR3. The germline V gene encodes CDR1 MNHEY and CDR2 SVGAGI. CDR3 loop: CASRDRGNTGELFF. CDR3 bases: TGTGCCAGCAGGGACAGGGGTAACACCGGGGAGCTGTTTTTT.

Many counts were recorded for this clone. This sequence joins TRBV11-2 and TRBJ1-4, with D possibly matching TRBD1 (6 bases). Per germline, CDR1 SGHAT and CDR2 FQNNGV. Trimming removed 5 bases at V and 4 bases at J, with 17 bases between. This CDR3 contains 16 residues. In nucleotides, the CDR3 is TGTGCCAGCAGCCCACTATCGGGACAACTTAATGAAAAACTGTTTTTT. The encoded protein is CASSPLSGQLNEKLFF.

The CDR3 bases are TGTGCCAGCAGGCTAGGGGGACTAGCGGTTTACGAGCAGTACTTC. It translates to CASRLGGLAVYEQYF. This chain links TRBV2 with TRBJ2-7, with 11 bases that match TRBD2. Germline V gene sequence: CDR1 SNHLY, CDR2 FYNNEI. The CDR3 extends over 15 amino acids. V lost 6 bases and J lost 4; bases outside the gene matches: 8.

The chain employs TRBV3-1 (or the pseudogene TRBV3-2) and TRBJ2-7, with TRBD2 identical over 11 bases. With 2 bases clipped from V and 7 bases from J, the junction kept 7 bases outside the gene matches. The germline V gene has CDR1 LGHDT and CDR2 YNNKEL (reference sequence). The CDR3 extends over 15 amino acids. CDR3 region: CASSQNPSGRNEQYF. CDR3 nucleotide sequence: TGTGCCAGCAGCCAAAACCCTAGCGGGAGGAATGAGCAGTACTTC.

The J gene is TRBJ2-1, the V gene TRBV15; perhaps TRBD2 as D (7 bases). This CDR3 contains 13 residues. Germline V gene data show CDR1 as LNHNV and CDR2 as YYDKDF (reference sequence). V dropped 8 bases and J dropped 6 bases, with 14 bases sitting between them. As DNA, the CDR3 is TGTGCCACCGGTCGGGGGGCCCTCAATGAGCAGTTCTTC. Its protein product is CATGRGALNEQFF.